Shown below are 12 T cell receptor beta chains from a single sample sequenced in a study of regulatory T cells in long-lasting Graves disease. Time point: newly diagnosed GD, antithyroid drugs for less than 3 months. PBMC-derived RNA was used for the TCR library. In building TCR beta libraries, iRepertoire HTBI primers were used together with Arm-PCR of CDR3 regions. TCRdb re-analysed the multiplex PCR reads in MiXCR, keeping a single row per CDR3 protein. The table includes about 360,000 distinct CDR3 sequences, around 15% detected once. This sample also belongs to another study, concerning T cells in Graves' hyperthyroidism and ophthalmopathy.

The specimen comprised peripheral blood mononuclear cells (PBMCs), sampled at new diagnosis, from a patient treated with antithyroid drugs. Source of these receptors: a woman under 30 with Graves disease.

V usage is TRBV4-1 and J usage is TRBJ2-3, with TRBD1 matching 7 bases. V lost 0 bases and J lost 5; bases outside the gene matches: 5. The CDR3 has 15 residues. The V gene's germline CDR1 is MGHRA and CDR2 YSYEKL. The CDR3 region is CASSQEDRPEDTQYF. CDR3 sequence (DNA): TGCGCCAGCAGCCAAGAGGACAGGCCCGAAGATACGCAGTATTTT.

The chain carries TRBV5-5 and TRBJ1-5, with 7 bases aligning to TRBD1. V lost 4 bases, J lost 6 bases, and 7 bases stayed unmatched. CDR3 length: 14 residues. Germline lookup yields CDR1 SGHKS and CDR2 YYEKEE (reference sequence). The CDR3 reads CASSGGTAVQPQHF. In DNA, the CDR3 is TGTGCCAGCAGCGGCGGGACAGCGGTTCAGCCCCAGCATTTT.

This clonotype was recorded many times. This chain connects TRBV27 to TRBJ1-1; D is possibly TRBD1 (6 bases). V lost 2 bases and J lost 0, with 10 bases in between. The CDR3 spans 15 residues. In germline, CDR1 is MNHEY, CDR2 SMNVEV (reference sequence). The CDR3 loop is CASSLRGAVNTEAFF. The DNA for the CDR3 is TGTGCCAGCAGTTTACGGGGGGCAGTGAACACTGAAGCTTTCTTT.

Many counts were recorded for this clonotype. The chain couples TRBV6-1 to TRBJ2-2; TRBD2 agrees at 7 bases. The CDR3 is made up of 16 amino acids. CDR1 MNHNS and CDR2 SASEGT come from the germline V gene. The junction had 12 bases not matched to a gene; V was cut back by 7 bases and J by 4 bases. Written as DNA, the CDR3 is TGTGCCAGCAACCTCAATCCCGGGGGGACCACCGGGGAGCTGTTTTTT. It specifies CASNLNPGGTTGELFF.

This clonotype came up many times. J is TRBJ2-7 and V is TRBV11-2; the match to TRBD2 covers 10 bases. The J segment lost 1 base and the V segment lost 5 bases, leaving 2 bases of the junction unmatched. Germline CDR1 is SGHAT and CDR2 is FQNNGV. CDR3 length: 14 residues. The CDR3 region is CASSASGGSYEQYF. In DNA form, the CDR3 reads TGTGCCAGCAGCGCTAGCGGGGGTTCCTACGAGCAGTACTTC.

This clonotype was detected many times. The V and J genes are TRBV20-1 and TRBJ1-5; 7 nucleotides align to TRBD1. V lost 6 bases and J lost 4; bases outside the gene matches: 9. Germline assignment: CDR1 DFQATT and CDR2 SNEGSKA (reference sequence). This CDR3 contains 14 residues. This chain's CDR3 is CSASQGGANQPQHF. The CDR3, as DNA: TGCAGTGCGTCGCAGGGGGGCGCAAATCAGCCCCAGCATTTT.

This clonotype was found many times. The chain recombines TRBV3-1 with TRBJ2-1; 9 bases fit TRBD1. CDR3 length: 14 residues. CDR1 is LGHDT, CDR2 YNNKEL, per germline (reference sequence). V trimming: 1 base; J trimming: 5 bases; junction bases outside the gene matches: 0. The CDR3, as DNA: TGTGCCAGCAGCCAAGGACAGGGGGACAATGAGCAGTTCTTC. Its translation is CASSQGQGDNEQFF.

This clonotype showed up many times. The gene calls are TRBV12-3 or TRBV12-4 and TRBJ2-3; 7 bases map to TRBD2. V was pared by 6 bases and J by 4 bases, with 10 bases of the junction left unmatched. The CDR3 extends over 15 amino acids. The CDR3 nucleotides read TGTGCCAGCAGCCCCGGTGCGAGCGGGGCAGATACGCAGTATTTT. This encodes CASSPGASGADTQYF.

The V gene is TRBV5-1, the J gene TRBJ2-3; 9 bases map to TRBD1. The CDR3 has 15 residues. V shed 7 bases, J shed 3 bases, and the junction held 9 bases outside the gene matches. The V gene's germline CDR1 is SGHRS and CDR2 YFSETQ. CDR3 bases: TGCGCCAGCTACGGGACAGGGTTGGTGACAGATACGCAGTATTTT. Protein sequence: CASYGTGLVTDTQYF.

This clonotype was found a few times. This rearrangement joins TRBV6-1 to TRBJ2-3; 10 bases are a match to TRBD2. The CDR3 length is 15 residues. Germline V lookup: CDR1 MNHNS, CDR2 SASEGT. V dropped 8 bases and J dropped 2; count of bases not matched to a gene: 7. For the CDR3, the DNA is TGTGCCAGCGGCGGCGGGACTAGCGTCACAGATACGCAGTATTTT. This sequence encodes CASGGGTSVTDTQYF.

This clonotype has at least ten counts. The J gene is TRBJ1-2, the V gene TRBV10-3, with 7 nucleotides matching TRBD1. The V gene's germline CDR1 is ENHRY and CDR2 SYGVKD. This CDR3 contains 15 residues. V lost 3 bases to trimming and J lost 1 base; unmatched junction nucleotides: 5. The CDR3 reads CAISELTGNNYGYTF. The CDR3 nucleotides are TGTGCCATCAGTGAATTGACAGGGAATAACTATGGCTACACCTTC.

This clonotype was recorded many times. J is TRBJ2-1 and V is TRBV7-3; 8 bases match TRBD2. V lost 2 bases, J lost 6 bases, and 12 bases stayed unmatched. Germline V gene lookup returns CDR1 SGHTA and CDR2 FQGTGA. The CDR3 totals 17 residues. CDR3 in DNA: TGTGCCAGCAGCTTACAAGGTCGGGGGGGGGCCCGCAATGAGCAGTTCTTC. Translation: CASSLQGRGGARNEQFF.